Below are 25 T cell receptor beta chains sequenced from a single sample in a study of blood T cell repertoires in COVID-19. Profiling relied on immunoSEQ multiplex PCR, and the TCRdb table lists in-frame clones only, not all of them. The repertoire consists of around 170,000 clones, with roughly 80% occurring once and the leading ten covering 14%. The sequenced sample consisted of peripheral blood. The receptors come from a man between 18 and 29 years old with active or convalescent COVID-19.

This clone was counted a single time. This CDR3 is CASSQDRVQGEAFF. The CDR3 nucleotides read TGCGCCAGCAGCCAAGATAGGGTCCAGGGTGAAGCTTTCTTT. The chain uses TRBV4-3 and TRBJ1-1, with TRBD1 as a possible D gene (5 bases). CDR1 and CDR2 (germline): LGHNA, YSLEER. The CDR3 has 14 residues. The V and J ends lost 0 bases and 7 bases respectively, with 12 bases between them.

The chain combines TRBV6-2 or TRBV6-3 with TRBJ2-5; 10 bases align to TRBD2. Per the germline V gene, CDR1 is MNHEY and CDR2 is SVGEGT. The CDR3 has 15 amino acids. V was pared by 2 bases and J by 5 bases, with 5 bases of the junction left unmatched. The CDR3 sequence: CASSYEASGSETQYF. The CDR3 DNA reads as TGTGCCAGCAGTTACGAGGCTAGCGGGAGTGAGACCCAGTACTTC.

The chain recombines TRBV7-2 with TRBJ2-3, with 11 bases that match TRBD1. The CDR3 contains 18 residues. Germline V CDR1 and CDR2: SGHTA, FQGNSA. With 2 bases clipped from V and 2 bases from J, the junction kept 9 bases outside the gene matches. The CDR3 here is CASSLKIEGQGVTDTQYF. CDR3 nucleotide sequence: TGTGCCAGCAGCTTAAAAATAGAGGGACAGGGGGTCACAGATACGCAGTATTTT.

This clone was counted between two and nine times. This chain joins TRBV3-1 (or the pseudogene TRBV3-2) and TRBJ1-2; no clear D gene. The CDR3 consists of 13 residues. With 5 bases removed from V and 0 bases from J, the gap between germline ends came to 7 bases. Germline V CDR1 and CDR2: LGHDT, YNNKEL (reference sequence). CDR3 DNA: TGTGCCAGCAGCGAACACCCTAACTATGGCTACACCTTC. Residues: CASSEHPNYGYTF.

CDR3 DNA: TGTGCCAGTAGCCAACCCGGCAGGCAAGCCTACGAGCAGTACTTC. Encoded protein: CASSQPGRQAYEQYF. The rearrangement joins TRBV19 to TRBJ2-7; D call uncertain. Trimming took off 6 bases at V and 2 bases at J, with 17 bases between the two ends. Germline CDR1 LNHDA, CDR2 SQIVND (reference sequence). This CDR3 spans 15 amino acids.

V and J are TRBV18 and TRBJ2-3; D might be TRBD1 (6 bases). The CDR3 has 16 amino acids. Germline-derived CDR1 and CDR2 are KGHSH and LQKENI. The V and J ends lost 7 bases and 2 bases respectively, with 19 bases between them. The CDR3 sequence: CASLARGQLFTDTQYF. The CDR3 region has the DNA TGTGCCAGCTTAGCCCGCGGACAGCTCTTCACAGATACGCAGTATTTT. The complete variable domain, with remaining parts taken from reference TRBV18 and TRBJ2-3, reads NAGVMQNPRHLVRRRGQEARLRCSPMKGHSHVYWYRQLPEEGLKFMVYLQKENIIDESGMPKERFSAEFPKEGPSILRIQQVVRGDSAAYFCASLARGQLFTDTQYFGPGTRLTVL.

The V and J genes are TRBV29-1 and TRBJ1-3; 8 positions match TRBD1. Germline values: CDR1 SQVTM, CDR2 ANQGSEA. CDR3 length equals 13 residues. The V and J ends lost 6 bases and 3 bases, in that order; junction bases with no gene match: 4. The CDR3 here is CSVGTGGGNTIYF. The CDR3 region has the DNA TGCAGCGTGGGGACAGGAGGTGGAAACACCATATATTTT.

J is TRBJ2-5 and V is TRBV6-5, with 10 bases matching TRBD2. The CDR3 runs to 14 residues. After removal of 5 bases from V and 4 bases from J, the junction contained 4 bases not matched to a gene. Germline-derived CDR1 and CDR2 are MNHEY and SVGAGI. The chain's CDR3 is CASSPKREGETQYF. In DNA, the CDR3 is TGTGCCAGCAGTCCCAAGCGGGAGGGAGAGACCCAGTACTTC.

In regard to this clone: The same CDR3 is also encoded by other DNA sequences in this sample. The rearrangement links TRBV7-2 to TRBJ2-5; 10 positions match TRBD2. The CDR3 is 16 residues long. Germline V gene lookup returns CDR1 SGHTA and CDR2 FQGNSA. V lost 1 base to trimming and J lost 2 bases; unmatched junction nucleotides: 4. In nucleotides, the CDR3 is TGTGCCAGCAGCTTAGGGACTAGCGGAGGTCAAGAGACCCAGTACTTC. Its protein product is CASSLGTSGGQETQYF.

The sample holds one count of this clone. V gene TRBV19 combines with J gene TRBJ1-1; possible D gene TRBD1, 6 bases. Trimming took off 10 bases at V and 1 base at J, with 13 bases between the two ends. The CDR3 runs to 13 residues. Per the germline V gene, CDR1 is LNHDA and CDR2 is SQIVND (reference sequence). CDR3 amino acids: CATPPTGNTEAFF. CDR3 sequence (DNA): TGTGCCACCCCTCCGACAGGGAACACTGAAGCTTTCTTT.

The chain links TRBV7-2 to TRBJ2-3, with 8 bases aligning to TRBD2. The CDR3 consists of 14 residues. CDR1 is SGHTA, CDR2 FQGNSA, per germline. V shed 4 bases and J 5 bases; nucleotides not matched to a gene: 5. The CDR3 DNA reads TGTGCCAGCAGCTCCCGGGAGGGCCGAGATACGCAGTATTTT. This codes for CASSSREGRDTQYF.

As DNA, the CDR3 is TGTGCCAGCTCCGGGGGGCCCTCCGAGGAGGAGAGGGGTAATGAGCAGTTCTTC. This translates into CASSGGPSEEERGNEQFF. The rearrangement uses TRBV18 and TRBJ2-1; D is possibly TRBD2 (7 bases). This CDR3 is 18 amino acids long. The V and J ends lost 6 bases and 7 bases respectively, with 28 bases between them. Germline CDR1 and CDR2: KGHSH and LQKENI.

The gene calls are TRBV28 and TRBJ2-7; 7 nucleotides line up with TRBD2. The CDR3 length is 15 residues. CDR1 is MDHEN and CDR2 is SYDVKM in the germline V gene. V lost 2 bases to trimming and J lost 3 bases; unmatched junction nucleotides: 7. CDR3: CASSLDLGGGYEQYF. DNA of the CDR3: TGTGCCAGCAGTTTAGATCTGGGCGGGGGCTACGAGCAGTACTTC.

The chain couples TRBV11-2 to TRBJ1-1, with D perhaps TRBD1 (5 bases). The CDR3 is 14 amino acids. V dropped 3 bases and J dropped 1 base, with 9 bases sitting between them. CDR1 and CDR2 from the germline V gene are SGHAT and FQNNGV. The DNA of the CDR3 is TGTGCCAGCAGCTTTAGGGGCGAGAACACTGAAGCTTTCTTT. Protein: CASSFRGENTEAFF.

Written as DNA, the CDR3 is TGTGCCAGCAGCTTCGACAGGGGAGGGTATGGCTACACCTTC. It encodes CASSFDRGGYGYTF. V and J are TRBV5-6 and TRBJ1-2, with 8 bases matching TRBD1. The CDR3 runs 14 residues. The trim removed 2 bases at V and 5 bases at J, leaving 5 bases unmatched. CDR1 is SGHDT and CDR2 is YYEEEE in the germline V gene.

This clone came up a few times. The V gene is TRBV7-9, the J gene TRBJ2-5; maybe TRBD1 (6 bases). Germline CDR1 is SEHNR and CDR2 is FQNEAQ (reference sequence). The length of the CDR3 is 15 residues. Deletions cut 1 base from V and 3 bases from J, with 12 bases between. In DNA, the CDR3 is TGTGCCAGCAGCTTAGTGGGGGCGCGGGAAGAGACCCAGTACTTC. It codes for CASSLVGAREETQYF.

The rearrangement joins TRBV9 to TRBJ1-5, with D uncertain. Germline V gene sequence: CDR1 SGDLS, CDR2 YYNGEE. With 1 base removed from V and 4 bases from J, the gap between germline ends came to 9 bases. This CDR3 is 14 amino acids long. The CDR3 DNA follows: TGTGCCAGCAGCGTAACGGACTCGAATCAGCCCCAGCATTTT. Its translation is CASSVTDSNQPQHF.

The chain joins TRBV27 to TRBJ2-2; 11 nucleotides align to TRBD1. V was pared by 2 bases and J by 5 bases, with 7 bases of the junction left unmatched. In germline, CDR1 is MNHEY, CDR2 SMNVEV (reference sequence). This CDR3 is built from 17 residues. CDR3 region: CASSLGGQGAGTGELFF. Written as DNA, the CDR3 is TGTGCCAGCAGTTTAGGAGGACAGGGGGCTGGTACCGGGGAGCTGTTTTTT.

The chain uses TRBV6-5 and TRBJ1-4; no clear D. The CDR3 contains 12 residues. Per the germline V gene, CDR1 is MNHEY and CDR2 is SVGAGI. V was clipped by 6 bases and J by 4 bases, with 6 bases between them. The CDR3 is CASSFRNEKLFF. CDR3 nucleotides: TGTGCCAGCAGCTTCCGTAATGAAAAACTGTTTTTT.

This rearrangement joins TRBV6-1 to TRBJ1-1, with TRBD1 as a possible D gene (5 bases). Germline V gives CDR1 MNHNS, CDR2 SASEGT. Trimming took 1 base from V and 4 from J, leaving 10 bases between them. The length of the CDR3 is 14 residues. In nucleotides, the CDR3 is TGTGCCAGCAGTGAAGGGCAGGGAGGCACTGAAGCTTTCTTT. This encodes CASSEGQGGTEAFF.

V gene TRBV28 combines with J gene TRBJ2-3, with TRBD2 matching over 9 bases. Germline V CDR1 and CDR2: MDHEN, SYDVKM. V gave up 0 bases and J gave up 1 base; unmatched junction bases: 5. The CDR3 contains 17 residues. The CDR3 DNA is TGTGCCAGCAGTTTATGGGGTAGCGGGAGCGGCACAGATACGCAGTATTTT. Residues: CASSLWGSGSGTDTQYF.

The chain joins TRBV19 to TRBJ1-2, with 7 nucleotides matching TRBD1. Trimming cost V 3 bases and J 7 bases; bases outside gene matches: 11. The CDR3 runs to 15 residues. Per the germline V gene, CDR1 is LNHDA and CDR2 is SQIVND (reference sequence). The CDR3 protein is CASSILGGRGTGYTF. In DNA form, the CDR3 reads TGTGCCAGTAGTATTTTAGGGGGCCGGGGAACTGGCTACACCTTC.

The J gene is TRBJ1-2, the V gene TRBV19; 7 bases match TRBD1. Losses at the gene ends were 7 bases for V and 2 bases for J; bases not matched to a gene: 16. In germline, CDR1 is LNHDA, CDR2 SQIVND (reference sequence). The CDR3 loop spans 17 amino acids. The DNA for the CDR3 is TGTGCCAGTACCTCCATGGCAGGGGGTGGTAAAAACTATGGCTACACCTTC. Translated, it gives CASTSMAGGGKNYGYTF.

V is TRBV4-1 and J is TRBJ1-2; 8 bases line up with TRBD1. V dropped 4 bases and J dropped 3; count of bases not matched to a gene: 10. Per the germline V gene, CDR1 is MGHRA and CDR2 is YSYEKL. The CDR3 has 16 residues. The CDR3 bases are TGCGCCAGCAGCCGCGTTGACAGGGGAAGGGACTATGGCTACACCTTC. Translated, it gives CASSRVDRGRDYGYTF.

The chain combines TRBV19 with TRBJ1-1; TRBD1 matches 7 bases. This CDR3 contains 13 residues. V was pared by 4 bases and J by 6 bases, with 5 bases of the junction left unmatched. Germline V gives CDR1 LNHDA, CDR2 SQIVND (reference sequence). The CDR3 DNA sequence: TGTGCCAGTAGTACGGGACAGCTGGCTGAAGCTTTCTTT. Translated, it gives CASSTGQLAEAFF. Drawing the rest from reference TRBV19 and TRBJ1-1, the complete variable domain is DGGITQSPKYLFRKEGQNVTLSCEQNLNHDAMYWYRQDPGQGLRLIYYSQIVNDFQKGDIAEGYSVSREKKESFPLTVTSAQKNPTAFYLCASSTGQLAEAFFGQGTRLTVV.